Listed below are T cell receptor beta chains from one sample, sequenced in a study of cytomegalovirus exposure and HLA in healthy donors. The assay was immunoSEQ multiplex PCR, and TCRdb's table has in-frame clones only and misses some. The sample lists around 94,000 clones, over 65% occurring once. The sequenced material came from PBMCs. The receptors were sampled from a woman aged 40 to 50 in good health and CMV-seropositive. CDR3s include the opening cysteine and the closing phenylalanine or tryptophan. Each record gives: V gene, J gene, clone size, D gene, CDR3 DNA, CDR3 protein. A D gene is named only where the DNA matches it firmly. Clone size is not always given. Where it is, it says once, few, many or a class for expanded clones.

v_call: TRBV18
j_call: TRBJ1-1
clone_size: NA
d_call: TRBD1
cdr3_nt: TGTGCCAGCTCGGTGGACAGGGGAAACACTGAAGCTTTCTTT
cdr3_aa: CASSVDRGNTEAFF

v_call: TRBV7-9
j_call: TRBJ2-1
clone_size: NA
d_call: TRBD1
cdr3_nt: TGTTCCAGCAGCCCACGACAGGGGACAAATTCCTACAATGAGCAGTTCTTC
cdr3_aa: CSSSPRQGTNSYNEQFF

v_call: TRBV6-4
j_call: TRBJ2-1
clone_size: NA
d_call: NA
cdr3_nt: TGTGCCAGCAGTGACTCAGTAGACTCCTACAATGAGCAGTTCTTC
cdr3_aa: CASSDSVDSYNEQFF

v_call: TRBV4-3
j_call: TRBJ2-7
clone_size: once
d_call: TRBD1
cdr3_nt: TGCGCCAGCAGCCAAGAAACAGGGGGCGAGTGGGGCTACGAGCAGTACTTC
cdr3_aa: CASSQETGGEWGYEQYF

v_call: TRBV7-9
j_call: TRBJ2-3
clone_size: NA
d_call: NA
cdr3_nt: TGTGCCAGCAGCTTAGATCCGACAAGCCCATTTTTT
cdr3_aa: CASSLDPTSPFF

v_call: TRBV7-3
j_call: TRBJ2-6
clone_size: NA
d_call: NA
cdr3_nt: TGTGCCAGCAGCCTCGGGAGCTCTGGGGCCGACGTCCTGACTTTC
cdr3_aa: CASSLGSSGADVLTF

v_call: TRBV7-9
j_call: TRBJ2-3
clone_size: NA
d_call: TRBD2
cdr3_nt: TGTGCCAGCAGCCATGATATAGCGGGAACAGATACGCAGTATTTT
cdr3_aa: CASSHDIAGTDTQYF

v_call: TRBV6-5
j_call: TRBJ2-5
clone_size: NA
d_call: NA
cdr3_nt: TGTGCCAGCAGTCCGGGACTCTTCCAAGAGACCCAGTACTTC
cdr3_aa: CASSPGLFQETQYF

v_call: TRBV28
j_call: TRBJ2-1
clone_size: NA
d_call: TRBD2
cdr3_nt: TGTGCCAGCAGTTTAGGGGTGGCGGGAGGGAACAATGAGCAGTTCTTC
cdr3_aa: CASSLGVAGGNNEQFF

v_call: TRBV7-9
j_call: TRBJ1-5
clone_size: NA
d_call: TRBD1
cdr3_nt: TGTGCCAGCAGCTTAGCTGGGACAGGAGATCAGCCCCAGCATTTT
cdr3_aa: CASSLAGTGDQPQHF

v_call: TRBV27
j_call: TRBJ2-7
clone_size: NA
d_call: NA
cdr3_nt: TGTGCCAGCAGTTTACAGGGGCAAGTCTACGAGCAGTACTTC
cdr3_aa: CASSLQGQVYEQYF

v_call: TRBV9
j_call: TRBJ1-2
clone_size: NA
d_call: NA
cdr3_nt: TGTGCCAGCAGCGTAGATCTAGAGGGGAGGCAGACGTATGGCTACACCTTC
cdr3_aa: CASSVDLEGRQTYGYTF

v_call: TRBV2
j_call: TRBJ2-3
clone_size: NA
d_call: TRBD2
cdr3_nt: TGTGCCAGCAGGATCGATAGGCTAGCGGGAGGAACCACTAGCACAGATACGCAGTATTTT
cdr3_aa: CASRIDRLAGGTTSTDTQYF

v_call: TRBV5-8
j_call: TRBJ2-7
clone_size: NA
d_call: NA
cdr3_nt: TGTGCCAGCAGCTTGTTGAGGGTCTCCTACGAGCAGTACTTC
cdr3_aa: CASSLLRVSYEQYF

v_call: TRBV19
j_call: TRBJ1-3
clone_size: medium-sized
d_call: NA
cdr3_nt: TGTGCCAGTGAGGACGGGAGCTGGAGCTCTGGAAACACCATATATTTT
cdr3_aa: CASEDGSWSSGNTIYF

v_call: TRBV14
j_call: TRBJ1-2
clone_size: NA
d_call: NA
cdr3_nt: TGTGCCAGCAGCCAAGATCTGGGCAGACGATACTATGGCTACACCTTC
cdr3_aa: CASSQDLGRRYYGYTF

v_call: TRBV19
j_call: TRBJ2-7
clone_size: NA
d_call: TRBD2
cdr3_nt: TGTGCCAGTAGTATTACTACTAGCGGGAGCGGCGAGCAGTACTTC
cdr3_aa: CASSITTSGSGEQYF

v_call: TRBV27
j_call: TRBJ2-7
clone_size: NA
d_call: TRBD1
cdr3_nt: TGTGCCAGCAGGGGGCGGACAGGGGCTTACGAGCAGTACTTC
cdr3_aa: CASRGRTGAYEQYF

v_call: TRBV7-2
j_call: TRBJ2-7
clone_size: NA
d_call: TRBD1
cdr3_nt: TGTGCCAGCAGCCTTGGGACAGGCTACGAGCAGTACTTC
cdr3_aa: CASSLGTGYEQYF

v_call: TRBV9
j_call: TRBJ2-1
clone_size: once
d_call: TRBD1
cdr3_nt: TGTGCCAGCAGCGTAGCCACCGGGACAGGTCCACAATATGAGCAGTTCTTC
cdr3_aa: CASSVATGTGPQYEQFF

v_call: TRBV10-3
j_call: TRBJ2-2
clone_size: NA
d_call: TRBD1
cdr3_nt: TGTGCCATCAGTGAGTCGGGGGCAGGACAGGGCCTCACCGGGGAGCTGTTTTTT
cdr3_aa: CAISESGAGQGLTGELFF

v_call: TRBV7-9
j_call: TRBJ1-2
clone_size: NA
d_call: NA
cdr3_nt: TGTGCCAGCAGCCCAAGGAGGGTTGATGGCTACACCTTC
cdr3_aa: CASSPRRVDGYTF

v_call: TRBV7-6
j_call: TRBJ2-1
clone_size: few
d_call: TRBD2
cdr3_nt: TGTGCCAGCAGCTTAGGGGATCAGCGGGGACTCGATGAGCAGTTCTTC
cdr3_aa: CASSLGDQRGLDEQFF

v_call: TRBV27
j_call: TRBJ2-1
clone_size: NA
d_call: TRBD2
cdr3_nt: TGTGCCAGCAGGGCCCCCTCTAGCGGGAGTGTCAATGAGCAGTTCTTC
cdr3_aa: CASRAPSSGSVNEQFF

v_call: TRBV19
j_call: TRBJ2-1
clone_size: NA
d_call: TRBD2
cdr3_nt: TGTGCCAGTAGACTAGCGGGAAAAAGGGACAATGAGCAGTTCTTC
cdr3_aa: CASRLAGKRDNEQFF

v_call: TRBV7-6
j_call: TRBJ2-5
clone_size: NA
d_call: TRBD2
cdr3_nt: TGTGCCAGCAGCTGGGGGAGGGAGGAGACCCAGTACTTC
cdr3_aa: CASSWGREETQYF

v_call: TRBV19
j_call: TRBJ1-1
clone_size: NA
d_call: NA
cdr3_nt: TGTGCCAGTAGTAATACGGGGGAAAACACTGAAGCTTTCTTT
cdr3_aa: CASSNTGENTEAFF

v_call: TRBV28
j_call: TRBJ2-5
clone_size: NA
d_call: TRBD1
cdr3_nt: TGTGCCAGCAGTCTCGGGACAGTAGAGACCCAGTACTTC
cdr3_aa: CASSLGTVETQYF

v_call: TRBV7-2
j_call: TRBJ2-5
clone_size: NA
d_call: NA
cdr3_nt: TGTGCCAGCACCCCTTGGGGGACTGGCGGAGAGACCCAGTACTTC
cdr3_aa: CASTPWGTGGETQYF

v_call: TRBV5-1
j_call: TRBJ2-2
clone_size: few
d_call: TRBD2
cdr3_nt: TGCGCCAGCAGCTTGGGACTAGCGGGATCTGCCGGGGAGCTGTTTTTT
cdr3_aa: CASSLGLAGSAGELFF

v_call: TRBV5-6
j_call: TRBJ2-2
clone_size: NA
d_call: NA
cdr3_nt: TGTGCCAGCAGCCCCCCGCTAGGCACCGGGGAGCTGTTTTTT
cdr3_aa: CASSPPLGTGELFF

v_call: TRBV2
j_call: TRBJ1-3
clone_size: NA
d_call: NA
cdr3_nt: TGTGCCGTAGGGGGAGACTCTGGAAACACCATATATTTT
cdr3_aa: CAVGGDSGNTIYF

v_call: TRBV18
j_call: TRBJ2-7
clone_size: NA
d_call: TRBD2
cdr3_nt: TGTGCCAGCTCACCCCCGCGGAGCGGGAACGGTTCCACCTACGAGCAGTACTTC
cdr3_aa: CASSPPRSGNGSTYEQYF

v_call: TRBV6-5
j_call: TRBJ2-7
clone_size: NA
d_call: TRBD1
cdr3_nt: TGTGCCAGCAGTCGTACAGGGGGGCGGTACGAGCAGTACTTC
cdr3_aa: CASSRTGGRYEQYF

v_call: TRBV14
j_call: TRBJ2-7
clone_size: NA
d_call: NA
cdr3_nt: TGTGCCAGCAGCCAAGGAACGGGATCCTACGAGCAGTACTTC
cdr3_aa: CASSQGTGSYEQYF

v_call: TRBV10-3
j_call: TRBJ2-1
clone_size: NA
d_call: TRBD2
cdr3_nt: TGTGCCACGACAGCGGGAACCGCCTTGAATGAGCAGTTCTTC
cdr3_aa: CATTAGTALNEQFF

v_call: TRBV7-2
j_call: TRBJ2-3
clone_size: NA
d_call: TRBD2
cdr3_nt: TGTGCCAGCAGCGTAACCAGCGGGACGGATACGCAGTATTTT
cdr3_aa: CASSVTSGTDTQYF

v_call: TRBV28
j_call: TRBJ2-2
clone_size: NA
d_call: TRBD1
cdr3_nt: TGTGCCAGCAGTTTGGGGGGACAGGTACTCACCGGGGAGCTGTTTTTT
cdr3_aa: CASSLGGQVLTGELFF

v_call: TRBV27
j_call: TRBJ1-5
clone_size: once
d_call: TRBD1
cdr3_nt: TGTGCCAGCAGATCATTGGGACAGGGTGACCAGCCCCAGCATTTT
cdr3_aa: CASRSLGQGDQPQHF